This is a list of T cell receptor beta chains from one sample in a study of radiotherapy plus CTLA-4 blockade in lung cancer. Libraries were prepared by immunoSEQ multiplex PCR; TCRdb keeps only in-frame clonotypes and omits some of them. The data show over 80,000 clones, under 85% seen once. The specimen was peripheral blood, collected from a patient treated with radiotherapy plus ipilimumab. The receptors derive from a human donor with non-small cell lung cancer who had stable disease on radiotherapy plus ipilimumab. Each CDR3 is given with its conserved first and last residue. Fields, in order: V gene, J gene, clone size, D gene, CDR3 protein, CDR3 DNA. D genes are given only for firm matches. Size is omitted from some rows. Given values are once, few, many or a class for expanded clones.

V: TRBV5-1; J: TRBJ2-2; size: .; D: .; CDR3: CASSADSGELFF; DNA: TGCGCCAGCAGCGCGGACAGTGGAGAGCTGTTTTTT
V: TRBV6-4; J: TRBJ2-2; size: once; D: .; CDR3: CASSLSGASPNTGELFF; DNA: TGTGCCAGCAGTCTATCGGGAGCGTCCCCGAACACCGGGGAGCTGTTTTTT
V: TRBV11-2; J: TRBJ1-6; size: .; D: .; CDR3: CASSGGGVLRNSPLHF; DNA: TGTGCCAGCAGCGGTGGTGGGGTCCTTCGGAATTCACCCCTCCACTTT
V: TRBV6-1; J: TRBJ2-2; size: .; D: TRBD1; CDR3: CASSLSDRITGELFF; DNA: TGTGCCAGCAGTTTATCGGACAGGATCACCGGGGAGCTGTTTTTT
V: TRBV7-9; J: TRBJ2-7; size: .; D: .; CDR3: CASSRQTGWASEQYF; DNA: TGTGCCAGCAGTCGTCAAACAGGTTGGGCCTCCGAGCAGTACTTC
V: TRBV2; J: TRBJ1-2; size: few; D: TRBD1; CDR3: CASRFQGAGNYGYTF; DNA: TGTGCCAGCAGATTCCAGGGGGCGGGTAACTATGGCTACACCTTC
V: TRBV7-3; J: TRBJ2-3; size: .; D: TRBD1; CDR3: CASSRTGGDTQYF; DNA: TGTGCCAGCAGCAGAACAGGGGGAGATACGCAGTATTTT
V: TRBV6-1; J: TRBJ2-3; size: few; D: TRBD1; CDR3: CASSGTGSATQYF; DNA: TGTGCCAGCAGTGGGACAGGGTCAGCTACGCAGTATTTT
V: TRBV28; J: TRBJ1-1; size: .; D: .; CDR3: CASSLLWQGPFF; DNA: TGTGCCAGCAGTTTATTATGGCAGGGACCTTTCTTT
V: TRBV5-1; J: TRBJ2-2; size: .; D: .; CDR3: CASSLPRDNTGELFF; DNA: TGCGCCAGCAGCTTACCCAGGGATAACACCGGGGAGCTGTTTTTT
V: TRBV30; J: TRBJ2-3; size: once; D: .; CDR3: CAWSEGRRSTDTQYF; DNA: TGTGCCTGGAGTGAGGGCCGCCGGTCGACAGATACGCAGTATTTT
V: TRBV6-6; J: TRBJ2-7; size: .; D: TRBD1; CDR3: CASSYSQGAHEQYF; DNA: TGTGCCAGCAGTTACTCCCAGGGGGCCCACGAGCAGTACTTC
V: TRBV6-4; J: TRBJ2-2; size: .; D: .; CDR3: CASSAQGGTGELFF; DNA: TGTGCCAGCAGTGCGCAGGGGGGCACCGGGGAGCTGTTTTTT
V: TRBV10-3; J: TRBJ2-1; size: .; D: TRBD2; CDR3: CAISEAGYNEQFF; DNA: TGTGCCATCAGTGAAGCGGGGTACAATGAGCAGTTCTTC
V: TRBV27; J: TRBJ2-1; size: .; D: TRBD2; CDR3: CASSGGTSGIYNEQFF; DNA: TGTGCCAGCAGTGGGGGGACTAGCGGGATTTACAATGAGCAGTTCTTC
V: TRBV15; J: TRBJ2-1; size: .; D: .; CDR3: CATSPRGRGDEQFF; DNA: TGTGCCACCAGCCCCCGAGGGAGAGGCGATGAGCAGTTCTTC
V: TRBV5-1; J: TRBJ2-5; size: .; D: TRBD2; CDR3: CASSYGTSKETQYF; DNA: TGCGCCAGCAGCTACGGGACTAGTAAAGAGACCCAGTACTTC
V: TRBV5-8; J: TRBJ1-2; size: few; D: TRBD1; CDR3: CASRGQGTNYGYTF; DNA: TGTGCCAGTCGAGGACAGGGGACAAACTATGGCTACACCTTC
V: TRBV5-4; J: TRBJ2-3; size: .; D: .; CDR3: CASSLESALTDTQYF; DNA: TGTGCCAGCAGCTTGGAGTCGGCCCTAACAGATACGCAGTATTTT
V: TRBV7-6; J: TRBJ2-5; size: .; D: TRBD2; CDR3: CASSLGLTSGGLRETQYF; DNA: TGTGCCAGCAGCTTAGGGTTGACTAGCGGGGGACTCAGGGAGACCCAGTACTTC
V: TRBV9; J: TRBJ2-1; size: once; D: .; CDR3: CASSVATGSGLSRNEQFF; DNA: TGTGCCAGCAGCGTAGCTACGGGGAGCGGCCTGTCTCGGAATGAGCAGTTCTTC
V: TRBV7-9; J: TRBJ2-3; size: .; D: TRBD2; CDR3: CASSLILAGVGDTQYF; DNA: TGTGCCAGCAGCCTGATTCTAGCGGGAGTTGGAGATACGCAGTATTTT
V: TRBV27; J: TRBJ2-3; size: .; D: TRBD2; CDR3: CASRVAGGPGTDTQYF; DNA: TGTGCCAGCAGGGTAGCGGGGGGGCCTGGCACAGATACGCAGTATTTT
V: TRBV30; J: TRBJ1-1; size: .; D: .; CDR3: CAWSVREGMAFF; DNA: TGTGCCTGGAGTGTTAGGGAGGGAATGGCTTTCTTT
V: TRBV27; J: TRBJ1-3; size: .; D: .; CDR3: CASRAGLGNTIYF; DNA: TGTGCCAGCAGGGCCGGGTTGGGAAACACCATATATTTT
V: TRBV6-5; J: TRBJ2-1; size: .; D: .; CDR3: CASRGGPQPYNEQFF; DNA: TGTGCCAGCAGGGGCGGTCCCCAACCCTACAATGAGCAGTTCTTC
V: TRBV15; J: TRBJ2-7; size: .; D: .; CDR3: CATSRDGGAYEQYF; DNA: TGTGCCACCAGCAGAGATGGGGGGGCGTACGAGCAGTACTTC
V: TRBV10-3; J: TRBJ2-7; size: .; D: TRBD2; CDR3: CAISEGLAGVRMGSYEQYF; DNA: TGTGCCATCAGTGAGGGGCTAGCGGGAGTCCGGATGGGCTCCTACGAGCAGTACTTC
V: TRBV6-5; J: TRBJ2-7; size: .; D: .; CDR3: CASNPPAGYEQYF; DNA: TGTGCCAGCAACCCTCCGGCCGGCTACGAGCAGTACTTC
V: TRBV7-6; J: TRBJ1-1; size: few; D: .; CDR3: CASSLSPASDTEAFF; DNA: TGTGCCAGCAGCTTATCCCCCGCCTCCGACACTGAAGCTTTCTTT
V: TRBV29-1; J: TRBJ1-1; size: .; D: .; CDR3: CSVEGFEAFF; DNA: TGCAGCGTTGAGGGGTTTGAAGCTTTCTTT
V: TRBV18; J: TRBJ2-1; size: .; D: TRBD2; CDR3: CASSPRGGQDEQFF; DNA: TGTGCCAGCTCACCGCGGGGGGGCCAAGATGAGCAGTTCTTC
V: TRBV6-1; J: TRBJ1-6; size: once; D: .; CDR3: CASSEGAGSPLHF; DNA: TGTGCCAGCAGTGAAGGTGCAGGTTCACCCCTCCACTTT
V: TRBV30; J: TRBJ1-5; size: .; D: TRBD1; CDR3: CAWGQGQGWNQPQHF; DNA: TGTGCCTGGGGTCAGGGACAGGGGTGGAATCAGCCCCAGCATTTT
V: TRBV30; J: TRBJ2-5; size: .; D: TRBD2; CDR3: CAWSVRRGGETQYF; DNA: TGTGCCTGGAGTGTACGGCGGGGGGGGGAGACCCAGTACTTC
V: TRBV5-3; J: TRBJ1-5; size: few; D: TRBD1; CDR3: CARTKGTDNQPQHF; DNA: TGTGCCAGAACTAAGGGGACAGATAATCAGCCCCAGCATTTT
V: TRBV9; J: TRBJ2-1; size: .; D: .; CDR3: CASSVDAGLLNNEQFF; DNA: TGTGCCAGCAGCGTAGATGCTGGGCTTCTCAACAATGAGCAGTTCTTC
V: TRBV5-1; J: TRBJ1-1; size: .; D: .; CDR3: CASSRGDTEAFF; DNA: TGCGCCAGCAGCCGTGGGGACACTGAAGCTTTCTTT
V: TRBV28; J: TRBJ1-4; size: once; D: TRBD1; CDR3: CASSYSGTGAKLFF; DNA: TGTGCCAGCAGTTATTCCGGGACAGGGGCGAAACTGTTTTTT
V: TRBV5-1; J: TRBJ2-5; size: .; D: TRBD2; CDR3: CASSLGSGVQETQYF; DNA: TGCGCCAGCAGCTTGGGCAGCGGGGTTCAAGAGACCCAGTACTTC
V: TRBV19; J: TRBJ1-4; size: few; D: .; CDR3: CASTPRGMSEKLFF; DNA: TGTGCCAGTACTCCCCGAGGGATGAGTGAAAAACTGTTTTTT
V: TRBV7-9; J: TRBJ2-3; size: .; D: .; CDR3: CASSSFAPRTSPTQYF; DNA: TGTGCCAGCAGCTCTTTTGCACCAAGAACTAGCCCTACGCAGTATTTT
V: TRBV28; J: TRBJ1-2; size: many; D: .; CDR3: CASPPGRDGLYGYTF; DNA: TGTGCCAGCCCCCCTGGCCGGGACGGTTTATATGGCTACACCTTC
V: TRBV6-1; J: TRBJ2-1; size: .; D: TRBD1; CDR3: CASQGQPSYNEQFF; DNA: TGTGCCAGCCAGGGACAGCCTTCTTACAATGAGCAGTTCTTC
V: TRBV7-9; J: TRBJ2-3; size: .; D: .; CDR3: CASSLFTDTQYF; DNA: TGTGCCAGCAGCTTATTCACAGATACGCAGTATTTT
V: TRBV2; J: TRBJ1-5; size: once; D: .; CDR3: CASSEMDSNQPQHF; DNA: TGTGCCAGCAGTGAGATGGACAGCAATCAGCCCCAGCATTTT
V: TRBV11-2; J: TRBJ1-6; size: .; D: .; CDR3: CASSLGRRNNSPLHF; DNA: TGTGCCAGCAGCTTAGGGCGACGGAATAATTCACCCCTCCACTTT
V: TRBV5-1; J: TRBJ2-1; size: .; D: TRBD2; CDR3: CASSPPGLAGGNEQFF; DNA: TGCGCCAGCAGCCCGCCGGGACTAGCGGGGGGAAATGAGCAGTTCTTC
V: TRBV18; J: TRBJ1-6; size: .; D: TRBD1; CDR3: CASSPGTGVGSPLHF; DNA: TGTGCCAGCTCACCGGGGACAGGGGTTGGATCACCCCTCCACTTT
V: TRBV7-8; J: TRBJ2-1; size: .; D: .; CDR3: CASSLGGYSSYNEQFF; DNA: TGTGCCAGCAGCCTAGGGGGGTATAGCTCCTACAATGAGCAGTTCTTC
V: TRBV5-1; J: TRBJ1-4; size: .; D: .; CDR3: CASSSGNPATNEKLFF; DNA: TGCGCCAGCAGCTCGGGAAACCCCGCAACTAATGAAAAACTGTTTTTT
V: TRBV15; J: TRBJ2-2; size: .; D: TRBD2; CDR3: CATSFGGGAIGELFF; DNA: TGTGCCACCAGCTTCGGCGGGGGGGCAATCGGGGAGCTGTTTTTT
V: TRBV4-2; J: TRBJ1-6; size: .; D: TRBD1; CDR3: CASSQGTGTSPLHF; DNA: TGTGCCAGCAGCCAAGGGACAGGGACTTCACCCCTCCACTTT